The clone carrying this T cell receptor (beta chain) was observed a handful of times. The antigen is unknown. V lost 5 bases and J lost 2, with 7 bases in between. Per the germline V gene, CDR1 is SGHRS and CDR2 is YFSETQ. This CDR3 region has 13 residues. Sequencing was performed with immunoSEQ multiplex PCR; in TCRdb, only in-frame clones are kept and a portion is missing. The sample includes roughly 13,000 clones, around 79% of them seen just once. This record comes from a study of T cell repertoires in ileal Crohn's disease. Notes on the study in general: High-frequency clones were more common in sorted CD8 than CD4 cells.

Eligibility required adulthood, ileal or ileocolonic Crohn's disease and indicated ileocolonic resection. The sequenced sample consisted of ileal tissue. This chain links TRBV5-1 with TRBJ2-2; D is perhaps TRBD2 (6 bases). The sequence was collected from an adult with Crohn's disease. The CDR3 here is CASRDYNTGELFF. In DNA, the CDR3 is TGCGCCAGCAGGGACTACAACACCGGGGAGCTGTTTTTT.